The source of this T cell receptor beta chain is a study of regulatory T cells in long-lasting Graves disease. Looked up from germline, CDR1 is SEHNR and CDR2 is FQNEAQ (reference sequence). V was clipped by 4 bases and J by 3 bases; unmatched bases: 3. The CDR3 covers 14 residues. Arm-PCR with iRepertoire HTBI primers amplified the CDR3 regions for these TCR beta libraries. TCRdb passed the multiplex PCR reads through MiXCR, listing each CDR3 protein once. The sample lists roughly 350,000 distinct CDR3 sequences; roughly 17% were seen once. This clonotype was recorded many times. Its specificity is unknown. Study observations and caveats: Favored usage of TRBV28, TRBJ1-2 and TRBJ2-5 was recorded in persistent disease.

Time point: newly diagnosed GD, antithyroid drugs for less than 3 months. Following extraction of RNA from PBMCs, that RNA was used to make the TCR library. These data were likewise used in another study, on T cells in Graves' hyperthyroidism and ophthalmopathy. This second study notes: The primer set for the first-round RT-PCR of the TCR CDR3 was HTBI.

The chain has TRBV7-9 and TRBJ2-7; 10 bases are shared with TRBD1. This clonotype was sampled from a middle-aged man with Graves disease. Sequencing was performed on peripheral blood mononuclear cells (PBMCs), taken at new diagnosis, from a patient treated with antithyroid drugs. The CDR3 coding sequence is TGTGCCAGCAGCTACGGGACAGGGGACTACGAGCAGTACTTC. Translating gives CASSYGTGDYEQYF.